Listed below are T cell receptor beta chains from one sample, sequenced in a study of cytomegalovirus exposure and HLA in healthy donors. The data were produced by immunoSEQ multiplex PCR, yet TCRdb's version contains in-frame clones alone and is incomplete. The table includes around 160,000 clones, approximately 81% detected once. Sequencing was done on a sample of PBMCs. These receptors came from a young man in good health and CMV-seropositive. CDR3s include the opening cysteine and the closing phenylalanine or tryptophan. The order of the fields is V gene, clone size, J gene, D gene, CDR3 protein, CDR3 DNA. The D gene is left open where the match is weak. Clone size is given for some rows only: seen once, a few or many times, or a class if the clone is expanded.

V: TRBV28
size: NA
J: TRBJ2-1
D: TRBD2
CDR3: CASSLLAGGPFSFRNEQFF
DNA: TGTGCCAGCAGTTTATTAGCGGGAGGGCCTTTTAGTTTTCGAAATGAGCAGTTCTTC

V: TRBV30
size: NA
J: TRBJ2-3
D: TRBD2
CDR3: CAFSGGAWLDTDTQYF
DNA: TGTGCCTTTAGCGGGGGGGCCTGGTTGGACACAGATACGCAGTATTTT

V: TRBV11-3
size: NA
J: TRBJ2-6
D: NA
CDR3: CASSPTSGANVLTF
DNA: TGTGCCAGCAGCCCTACCTCTGGGGCCAACGTCCTGACTTTC

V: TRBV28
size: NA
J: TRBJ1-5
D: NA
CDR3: CASSLRTPANQPQHF
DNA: TGTGCCAGCAGTTTAAGGACACCGGCTAATCAGCCCCAGCATTTT

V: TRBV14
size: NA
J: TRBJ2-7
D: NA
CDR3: CASSQEARGPPKQYF
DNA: TGTGCCAGCAGCCAAGAGGCCAGGGGTCCTCCGAAGCAGTACTTC

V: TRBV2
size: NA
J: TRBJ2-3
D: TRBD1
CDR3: CASSPGQGNTDTQYF
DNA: TGTGCCAGCAGCCCCGGACAGGGGAACACAGATACGCAGTATTTT

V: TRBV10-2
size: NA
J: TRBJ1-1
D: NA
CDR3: CASRATGDNTEAFF
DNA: TGCGCCAGCAGAGCAACAGGTGACAACACTGAAGCTTTCTTT

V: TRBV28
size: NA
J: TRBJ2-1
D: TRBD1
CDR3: CASSLVRGRAYNEQFF
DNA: TGTGCCAGCAGTTTAGTTAGGGGGCGCGCCTACAATGAGCAGTTCTTC

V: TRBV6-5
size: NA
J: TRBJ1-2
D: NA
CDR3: CASRAPGGDYGYTF
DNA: TGTGCCAGCAGAGCCCCGGGAGGAGACTATGGCTACACCTTC

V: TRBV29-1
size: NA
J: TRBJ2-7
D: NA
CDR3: CSVEDRLSYEQYF
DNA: TGCAGCGTTGAAGACAGACTTTCCTACGAGCAGTACTTC

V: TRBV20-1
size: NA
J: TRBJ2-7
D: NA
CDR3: CSAGGPPEYF
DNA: TGCAGTGCTGGGGGCCCCCCGGAGTACTTC

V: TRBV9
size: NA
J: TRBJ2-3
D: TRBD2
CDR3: CASSATSGSVPDTQYF
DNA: TGTGCCAGCAGCGCTACTAGCGGGAGCGTCCCAGATACGCAGTATTTT

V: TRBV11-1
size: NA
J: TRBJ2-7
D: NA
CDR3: CASSSDYSSYEQYF
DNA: TGTGCCAGCAGCTCGGACTACAGCTCCTACGAGCAGTACTTC

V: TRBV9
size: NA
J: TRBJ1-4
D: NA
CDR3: CASSLSGEKLFF
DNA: TGTGCCAGCAGCCTTTCGGGTGAAAAACTGTTTTTT

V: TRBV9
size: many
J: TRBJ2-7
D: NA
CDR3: CASSVGRDYYEQYF
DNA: TGTGCCAGCAGCGTGGGGCGGGATTACTACGAGCAGTACTTC

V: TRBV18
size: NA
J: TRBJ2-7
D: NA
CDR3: CASSNRDTYEQYF
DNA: TGTGCCAGCTCAAACAGGGACACCTACGAGCAGTACTTC

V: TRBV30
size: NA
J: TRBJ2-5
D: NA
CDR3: CAWSHTKIAETQYF
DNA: TGTGCCTGGAGCCACACCAAAATAGCCGAGACCCAGTACTTC

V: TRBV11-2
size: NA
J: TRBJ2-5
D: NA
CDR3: CASSLLTAQETQYF
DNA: TGTGCCAGCAGCTTACTAACAGCCCAAGAGACCCAGTACTTC

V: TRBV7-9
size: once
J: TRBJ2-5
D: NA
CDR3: CASSLLDSGVYETQYF
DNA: TGTGCCAGCAGCTTACTAGATTCAGGGGTGTATGAGACCCAGTACTTC

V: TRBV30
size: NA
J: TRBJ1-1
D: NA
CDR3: CAWSGQFGGAEANTEAFF
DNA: TGTGCCTGGAGCGGACAGTTTGGGGGGGCGGAAGCCAACACTGAAGCTTTCTTT

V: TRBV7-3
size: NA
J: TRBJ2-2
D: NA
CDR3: CASSSGSNTGELFF
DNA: TGTGCCAGCAGCTCGGGGTCGAACACCGGGGAGCTGTTTTTT

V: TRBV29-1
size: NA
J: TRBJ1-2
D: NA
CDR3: CSVDSGGGYTF
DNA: TGCAGCGTTGACTCCGGGGGTGGCTACACCTTC

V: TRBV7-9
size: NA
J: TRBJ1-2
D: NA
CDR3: CASSLFGPDSYGYTF
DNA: TGTGCCAGCAGCTTATTTGGCCCGGACAGCTATGGCTACACCTTC

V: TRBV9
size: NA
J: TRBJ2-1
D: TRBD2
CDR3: CASSVQGLANEQFF
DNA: TGTGCCAGCAGCGTACAGGGACTAGCCAATGAGCAGTTCTTC

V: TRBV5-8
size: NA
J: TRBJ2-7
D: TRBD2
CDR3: CASSFGTKNEQYF
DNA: TGTGCCAGCAGCTTCGGGACTAAGAACGAGCAGTACTTC

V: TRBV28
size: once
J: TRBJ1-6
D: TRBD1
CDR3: CASGTGPLYSYNSPLHF
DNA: TGTGCCAGCGGGACAGGGCCTTTATACTCCTATAATTCACCCCTCCACTTT

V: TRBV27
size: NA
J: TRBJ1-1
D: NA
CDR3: CASSADRGMNTEAFF
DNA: TGTGCCAGCAGTGCAGATAGGGGCATGAACACTGAAGCTTTCTTT

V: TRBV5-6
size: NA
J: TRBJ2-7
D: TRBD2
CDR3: CASSFRDGGGEQYF
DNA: TGTGCCAGCAGCTTCCGGGACGGCGGGGGAGAGCAGTACTTC

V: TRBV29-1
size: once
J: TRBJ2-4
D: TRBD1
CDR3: CSVGGGTGRKNIQYF
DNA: TGCAGCGTTGGGGGAGGGACAGGGAGGAAAAACATTCAGTACTTC

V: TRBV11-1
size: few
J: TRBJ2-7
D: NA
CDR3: CASSLEWQGWYEQYF
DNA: TGTGCCAGCAGCTTAGAATGGCAGGGGTGGTACGAGCAGTACTTC

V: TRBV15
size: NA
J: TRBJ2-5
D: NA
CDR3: CATSRDGGYQETQYF
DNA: TGTGCCACCAGCAGAGATGGGGGGTACCAAGAGACCCAGTACTTC

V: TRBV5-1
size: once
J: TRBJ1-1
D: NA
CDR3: CASSLMGGTNTEAFF
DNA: TGCGCCAGCAGCTTAATGGGGGGTACGAACACTGAAGCTTTCTTT

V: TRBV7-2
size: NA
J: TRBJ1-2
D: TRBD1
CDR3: CASSLGQGANGYTF
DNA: TGTGCCAGCAGCTTAGGGCAGGGGGCTAATGGCTACACCTTC

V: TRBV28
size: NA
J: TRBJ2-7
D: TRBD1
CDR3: CASSFPQGQASYEQYF
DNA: TGTGCCAGCAGTTTTCCGCAGGGACAGGCCTCCTACGAGCAGTACTTC

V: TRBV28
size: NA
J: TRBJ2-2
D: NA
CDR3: CASSLWDSRTGELFF
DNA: TGTGCCAGCAGTTTATGGGACAGTAGGACCGGGGAGCTGTTTTTT

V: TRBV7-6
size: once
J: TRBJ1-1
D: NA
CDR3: CASERGGKAFF
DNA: TGTGCCAGCGAACGCGGGGGGAAAGCTTTCTTT

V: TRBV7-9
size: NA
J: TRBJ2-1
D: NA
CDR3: CASRSYKGSYNEQFF
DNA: TGTGCCAGCAGATCCTATAAGGGGTCCTACAATGAGCAGTTCTTC

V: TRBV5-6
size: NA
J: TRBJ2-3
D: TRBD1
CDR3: CASSLGDRDTDTQYF
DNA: TGTGCCAGCAGCTTGGGGGACAGAGACACAGATACGCAGTATTTT

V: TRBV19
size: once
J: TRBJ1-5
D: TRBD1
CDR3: CAVDRGRDQPQHF
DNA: TGTGCCGTCGACAGGGGGAGGGATCAGCCCCAGCATTTT

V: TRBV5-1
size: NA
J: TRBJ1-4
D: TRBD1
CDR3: CASSPDRGGEKLFF
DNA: TGCGCCAGCAGCCCGGACAGGGGGGGTGAAAAACTGTTTTTT

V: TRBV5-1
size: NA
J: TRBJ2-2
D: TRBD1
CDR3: CASSPGTAITGELFF
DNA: TGCGCCAGCAGTCCCGGGACAGCTATCACCGGGGAGCTGTTTTTT

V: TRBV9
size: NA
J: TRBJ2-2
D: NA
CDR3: CASSVKGHQNTGELFF
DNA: TGTGCCAGCAGCGTAAAAGGACATCAGAACACCGGGGAGCTGTTTTTT

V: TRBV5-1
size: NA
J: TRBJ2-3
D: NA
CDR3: CASSGSGTDTQYF
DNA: TGCGCCAGCAGCGGATCAGGGACAGATACGCAGTATTTT

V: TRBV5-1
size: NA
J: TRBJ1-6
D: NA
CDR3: CASSLSPQGGSPLHF
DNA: TGCGCCAGCAGCTTGTCCCCCCAGGGAGGCTCACCCCTCCACTTT

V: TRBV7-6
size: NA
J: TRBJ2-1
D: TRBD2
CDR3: CASSVRTSGSYFNEQFF
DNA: TGTGCCAGCAGCGTAAGGACTAGCGGGAGTTATTTCAATGAGCAGTTCTTC